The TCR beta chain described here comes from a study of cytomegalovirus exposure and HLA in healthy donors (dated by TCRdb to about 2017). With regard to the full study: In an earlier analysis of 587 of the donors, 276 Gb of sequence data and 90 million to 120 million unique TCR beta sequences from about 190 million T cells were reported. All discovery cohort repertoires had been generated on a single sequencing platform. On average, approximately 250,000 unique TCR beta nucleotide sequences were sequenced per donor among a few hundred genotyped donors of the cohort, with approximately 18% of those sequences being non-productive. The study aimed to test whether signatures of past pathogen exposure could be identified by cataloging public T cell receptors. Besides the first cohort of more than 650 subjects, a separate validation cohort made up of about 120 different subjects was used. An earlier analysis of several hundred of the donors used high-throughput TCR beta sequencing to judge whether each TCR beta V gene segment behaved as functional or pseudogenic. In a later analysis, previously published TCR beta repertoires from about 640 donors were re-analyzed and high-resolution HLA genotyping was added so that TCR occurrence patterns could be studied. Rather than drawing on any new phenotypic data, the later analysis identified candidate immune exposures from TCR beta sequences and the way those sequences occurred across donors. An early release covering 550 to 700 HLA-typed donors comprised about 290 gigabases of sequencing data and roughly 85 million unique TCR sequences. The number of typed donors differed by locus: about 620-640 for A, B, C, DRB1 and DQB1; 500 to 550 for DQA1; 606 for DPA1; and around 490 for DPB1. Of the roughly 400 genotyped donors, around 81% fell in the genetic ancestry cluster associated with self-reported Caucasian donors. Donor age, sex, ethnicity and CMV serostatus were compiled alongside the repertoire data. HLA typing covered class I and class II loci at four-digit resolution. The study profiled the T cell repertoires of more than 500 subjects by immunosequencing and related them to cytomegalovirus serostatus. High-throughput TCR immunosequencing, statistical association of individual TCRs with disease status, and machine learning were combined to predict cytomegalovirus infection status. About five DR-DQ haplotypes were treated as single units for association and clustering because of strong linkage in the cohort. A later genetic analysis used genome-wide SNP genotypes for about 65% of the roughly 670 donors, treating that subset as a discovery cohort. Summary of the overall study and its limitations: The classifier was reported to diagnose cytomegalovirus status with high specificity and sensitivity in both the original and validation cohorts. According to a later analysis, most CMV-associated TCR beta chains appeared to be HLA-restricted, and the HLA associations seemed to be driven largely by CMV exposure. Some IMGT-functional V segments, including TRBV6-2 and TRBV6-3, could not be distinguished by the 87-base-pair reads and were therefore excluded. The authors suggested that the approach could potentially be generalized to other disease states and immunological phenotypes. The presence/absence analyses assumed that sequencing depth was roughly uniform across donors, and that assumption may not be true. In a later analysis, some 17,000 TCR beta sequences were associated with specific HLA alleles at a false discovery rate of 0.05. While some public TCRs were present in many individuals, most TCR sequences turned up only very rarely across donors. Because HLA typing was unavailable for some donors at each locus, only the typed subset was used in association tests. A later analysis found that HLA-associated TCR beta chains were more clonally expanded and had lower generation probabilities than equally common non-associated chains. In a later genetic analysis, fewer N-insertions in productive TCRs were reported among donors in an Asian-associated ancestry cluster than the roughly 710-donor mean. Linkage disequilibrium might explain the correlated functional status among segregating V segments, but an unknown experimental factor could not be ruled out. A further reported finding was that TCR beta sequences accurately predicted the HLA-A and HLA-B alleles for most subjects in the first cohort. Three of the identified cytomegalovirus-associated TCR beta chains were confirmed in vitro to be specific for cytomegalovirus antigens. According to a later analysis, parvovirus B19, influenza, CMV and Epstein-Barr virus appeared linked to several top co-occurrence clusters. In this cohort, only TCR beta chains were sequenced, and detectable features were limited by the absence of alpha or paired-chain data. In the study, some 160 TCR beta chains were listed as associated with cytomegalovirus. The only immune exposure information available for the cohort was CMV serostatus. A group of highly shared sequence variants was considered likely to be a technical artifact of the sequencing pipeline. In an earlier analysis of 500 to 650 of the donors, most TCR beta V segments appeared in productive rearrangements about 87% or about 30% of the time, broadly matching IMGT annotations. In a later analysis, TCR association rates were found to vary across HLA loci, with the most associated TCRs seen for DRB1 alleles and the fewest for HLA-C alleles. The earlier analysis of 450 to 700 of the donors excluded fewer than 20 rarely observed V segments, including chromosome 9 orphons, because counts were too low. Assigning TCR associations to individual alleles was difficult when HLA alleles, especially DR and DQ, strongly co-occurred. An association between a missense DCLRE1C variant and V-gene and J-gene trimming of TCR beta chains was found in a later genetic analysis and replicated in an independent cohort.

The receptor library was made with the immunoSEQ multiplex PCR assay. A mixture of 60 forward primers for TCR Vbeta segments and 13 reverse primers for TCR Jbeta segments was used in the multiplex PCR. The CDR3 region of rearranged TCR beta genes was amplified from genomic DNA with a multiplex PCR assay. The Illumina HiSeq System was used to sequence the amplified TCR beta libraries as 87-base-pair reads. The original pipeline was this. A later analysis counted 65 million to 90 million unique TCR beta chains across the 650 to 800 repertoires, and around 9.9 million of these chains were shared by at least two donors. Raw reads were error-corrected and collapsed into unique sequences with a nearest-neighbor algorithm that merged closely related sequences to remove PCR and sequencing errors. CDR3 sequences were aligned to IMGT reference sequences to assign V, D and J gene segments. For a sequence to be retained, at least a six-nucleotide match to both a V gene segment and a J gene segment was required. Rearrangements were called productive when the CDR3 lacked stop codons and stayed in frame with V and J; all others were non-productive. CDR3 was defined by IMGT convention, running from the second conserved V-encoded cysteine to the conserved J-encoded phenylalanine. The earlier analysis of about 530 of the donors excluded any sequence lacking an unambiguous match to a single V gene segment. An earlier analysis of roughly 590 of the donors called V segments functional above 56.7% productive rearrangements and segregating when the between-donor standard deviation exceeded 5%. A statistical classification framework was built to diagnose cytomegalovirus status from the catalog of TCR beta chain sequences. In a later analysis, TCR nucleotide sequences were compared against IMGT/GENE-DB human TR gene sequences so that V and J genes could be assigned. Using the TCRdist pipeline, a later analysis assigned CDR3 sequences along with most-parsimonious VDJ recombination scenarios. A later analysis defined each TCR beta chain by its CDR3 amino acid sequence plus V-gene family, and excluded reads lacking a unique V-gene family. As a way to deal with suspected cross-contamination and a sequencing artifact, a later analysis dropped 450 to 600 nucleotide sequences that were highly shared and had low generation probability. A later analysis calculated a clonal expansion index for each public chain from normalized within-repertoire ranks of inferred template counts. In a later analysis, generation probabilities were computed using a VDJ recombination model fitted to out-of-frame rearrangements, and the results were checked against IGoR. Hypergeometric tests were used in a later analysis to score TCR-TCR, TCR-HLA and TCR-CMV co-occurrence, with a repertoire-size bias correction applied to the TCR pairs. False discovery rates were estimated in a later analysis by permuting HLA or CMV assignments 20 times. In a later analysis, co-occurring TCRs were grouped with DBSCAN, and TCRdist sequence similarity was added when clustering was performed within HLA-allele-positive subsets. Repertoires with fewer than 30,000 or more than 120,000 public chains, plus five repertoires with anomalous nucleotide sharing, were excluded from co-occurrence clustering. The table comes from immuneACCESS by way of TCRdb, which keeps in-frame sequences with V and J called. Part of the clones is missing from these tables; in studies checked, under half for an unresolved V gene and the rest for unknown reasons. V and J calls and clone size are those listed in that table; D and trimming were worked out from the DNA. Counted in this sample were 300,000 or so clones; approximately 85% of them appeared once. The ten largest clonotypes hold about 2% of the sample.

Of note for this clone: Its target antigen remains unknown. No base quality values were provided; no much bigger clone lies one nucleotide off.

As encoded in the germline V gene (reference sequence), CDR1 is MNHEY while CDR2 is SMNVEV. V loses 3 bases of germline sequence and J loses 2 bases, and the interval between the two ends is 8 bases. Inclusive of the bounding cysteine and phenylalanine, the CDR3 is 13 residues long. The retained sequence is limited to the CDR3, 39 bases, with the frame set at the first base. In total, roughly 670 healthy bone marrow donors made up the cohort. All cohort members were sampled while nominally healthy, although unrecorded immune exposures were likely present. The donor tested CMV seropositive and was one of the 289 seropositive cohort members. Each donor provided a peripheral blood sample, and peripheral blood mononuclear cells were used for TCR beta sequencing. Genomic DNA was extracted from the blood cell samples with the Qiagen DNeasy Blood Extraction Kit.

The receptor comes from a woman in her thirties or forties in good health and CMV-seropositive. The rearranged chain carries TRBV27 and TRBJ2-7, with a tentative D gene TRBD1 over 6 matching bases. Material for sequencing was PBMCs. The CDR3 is CASSLNRAYEQYF. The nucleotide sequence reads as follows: TGTGCCAGCAGTTTGAACAGGGCCTACGAGCAGTACTTC.